This T cell receptor beta chain comes out of a study of shared clonotypes between healthy human individuals. Naive-designated CD8 cells lacked CD45RO, were positively enriched for CCR7, and omitted terminally differentiated effector memory CD45RA+ cells. In the original analysis: Junction-only sequences produced by ImmunoSEQ had no quality scores, so filtering differed. TCRdb's table, derived via immunoSEQ multiplex PCR, lists solely in-frame clones and lacks some. The V and J calls and clone size are taken from that table; D and trimming were inferred from the DNA. The repertoire holds approximately 840,000 clones, with about 96% as singletons. As to this clone: Its target is unknown.

Trimming took 0 bases from V and 0 from J, leaving 19 bases between them. Per germline, CDR1 LNHNV and CDR2 YYDKDF (reference sequence). The CDR3 covers 19 residues. Study findings and constraints: Non-shared clonotypes displayed generation probabilities falling below those of clonotypes present in all four donors.

The sequence derives from a man between 25 and 39 years old in good health. The V and J genes are TRBV15 and TRBJ2-3; D may be TRBD2 (6 bases). The sequenced material came from naive CD8+ T cells sorted from blood. CDR3 sequence reads: CATSRDLNAGSPSTDTQYF. The CDR3 DNA is TGTGCCACCAGCAGAGATCTGAACGCGGGGAGCCCTAGCACAGATACGCAGTATTTT.